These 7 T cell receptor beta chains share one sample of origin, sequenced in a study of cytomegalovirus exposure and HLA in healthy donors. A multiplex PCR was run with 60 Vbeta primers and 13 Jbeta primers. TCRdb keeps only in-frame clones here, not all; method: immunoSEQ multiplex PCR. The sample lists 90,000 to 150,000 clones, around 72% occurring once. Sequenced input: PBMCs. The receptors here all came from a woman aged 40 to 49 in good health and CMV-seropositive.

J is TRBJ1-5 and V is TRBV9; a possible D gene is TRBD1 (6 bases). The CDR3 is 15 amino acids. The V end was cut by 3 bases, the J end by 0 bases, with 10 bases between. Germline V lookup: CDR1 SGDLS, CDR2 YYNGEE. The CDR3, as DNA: TGTGCCAGCAGCGCGGGACACCATAGCAATCAGCCCCAGCATTTT. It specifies CASSAGHHSNQPQHF.

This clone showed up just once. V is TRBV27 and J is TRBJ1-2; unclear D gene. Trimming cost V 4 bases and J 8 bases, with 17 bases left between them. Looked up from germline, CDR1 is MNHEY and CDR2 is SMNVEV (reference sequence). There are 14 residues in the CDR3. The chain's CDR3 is CASSYNQQSGGYTF. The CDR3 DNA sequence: TGTGCCAGCAGTTACAACCAGCAGTCGGGAGGCTACACCTTC.

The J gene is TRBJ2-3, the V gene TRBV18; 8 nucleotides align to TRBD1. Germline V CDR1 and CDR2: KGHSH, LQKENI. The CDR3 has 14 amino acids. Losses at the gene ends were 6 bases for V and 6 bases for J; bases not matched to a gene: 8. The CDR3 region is CASSPQGAWDTQYF. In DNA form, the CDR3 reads TGTGCCAGCTCTCCCCAGGGGGCTTGGGATACGCAGTATTTT.

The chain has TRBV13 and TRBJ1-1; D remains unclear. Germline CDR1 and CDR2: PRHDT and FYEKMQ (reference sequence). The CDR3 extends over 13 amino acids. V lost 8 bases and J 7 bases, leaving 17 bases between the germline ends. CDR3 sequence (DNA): TGTGCCAGCCGATCGGAAGATCGGGGTGAAGCTTTCTTT. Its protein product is CASRSEDRGEAFF.

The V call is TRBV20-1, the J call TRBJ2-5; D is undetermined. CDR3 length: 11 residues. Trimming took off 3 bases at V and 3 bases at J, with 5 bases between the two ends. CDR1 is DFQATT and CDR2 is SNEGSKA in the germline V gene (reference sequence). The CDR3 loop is CSASPKETQYF. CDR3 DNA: TGCAGTGCTAGCCCAAAAGAGACCCAGTACTTC.

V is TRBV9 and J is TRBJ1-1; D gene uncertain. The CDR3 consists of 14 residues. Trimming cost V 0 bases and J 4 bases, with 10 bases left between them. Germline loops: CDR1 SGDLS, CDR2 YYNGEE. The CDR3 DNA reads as TGTGCCAGCAGCGTAGGGGGAGGGCTCACTGAAGCTTTCTTT. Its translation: CASSVGGGLTEAFF.

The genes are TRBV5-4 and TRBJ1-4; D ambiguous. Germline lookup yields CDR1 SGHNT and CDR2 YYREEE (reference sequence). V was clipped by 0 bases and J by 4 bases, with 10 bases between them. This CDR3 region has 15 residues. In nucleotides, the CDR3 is TGTGCCAGCAGCTTGGGGGGTCGGGGTAATGAAAAACTGTTTTTT. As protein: CASSLGGRGNEKLFF.